The present T cell receptor (beta chain) was sequenced within a study of CD4 T cells in relation to SARS-CoV-2 and coronaviruses. Overall study: Controls used an HIV-1 Nef peptide pool or no peptide. The study's findings and limits: SARS-CoV-2-driven expansion was significantly weaker in crossreactive than monoreactive clones. Each donor contributed either pre-pandemic or post-infection samples, not both. In 55% to 75% of donors, memory CD4+ clonotypes crossrecognized SARS-CoV-2 and at least one common cold coronavirus spike.

The CDR3 covers 12 residues. V dropped 2 bases and J dropped 5; count of bases not matched to a gene: 2. Germline V gene sequence: CDR1 SQVTM, CDR2 ANQGSEA. Unexposed donor CD4+ T cells date from about 2011-2018, before the COVID-19 pandemic. After roughly ten days of culture, CD4+ T cells were isolated. Only in-frame clones appear in the TCRdb table, and some are missing; sequencing was by immunoSEQ multiplex PCR. The sample comprises 15,000 to 20,000 clones, 75% to 80% of which are singletons, and 15% to 18% rests with the top ten. Turning to this clone: The antigen is undetermined.

V and J are TRBV29-1 and TRBJ2-7, with 8 bases matching TRBD1. This receptor was obtained from a human donor in good health. Sequenced: CD4+ T cells from PBMCs, cultured in vitro. This CDR3 is CSVESDRDEQYF. In DNA form, the CDR3 reads TGCAGCGTTGAATCGGACAGGGACGAGCAGTACTTC.